A selection of T cell receptor beta chains follows, all from one sample in a study of control samples from healthy donors and cancer patients. Sequenced by immunoSEQ multiplex PCR; TCRdb stores in-frame clones only, minus some. The data hold about 120,000 clones, with 70% to 90% observed a single time. Input material: blood. These receptors originate from a man between 35 and 55 years old in good health. The CDR3 runs from the conserved cysteine through the conserved F or W. Some rows mark clone size as missing; the rest say once, few, many or name a class of expanded clone.

cdr3_aa: CASSSKAGGPYEQFF; v_call: TRBV5-1; clone_size: .; j_call: TRBJ2-1
cdr3_aa: CASSADGLFYEQYF; v_call: TRBV11-2; clone_size: .; j_call: TRBJ2-7
cdr3_aa: CASSPTSAGISGNTIYF; v_call: TRBV9; clone_size: .; j_call: TRBJ1-3
cdr3_aa: CASSQEERGLSYEQYF; v_call: TRBV4-2; clone_size: .; j_call: TRBJ2-7
cdr3_aa: CASSLTGGKDSNQPQHF; v_call: TRBV5-1; clone_size: few; j_call: TRBJ1-5
cdr3_aa: CASSSSGGSQETQYF; v_call: TRBV6-5; clone_size: .; j_call: TRBJ2-5
cdr3_aa: CASSQDLGVVGTEAFF; v_call: TRBV3-1/TRBV3-2; clone_size: few; j_call: TRBJ1-1
cdr3_aa: CASSAGTGAFNEQFF; v_call: TRBV10-1; clone_size: .; j_call: TRBJ2-1
cdr3_aa: CASSLEGSSGELFF; v_call: TRBV5-1; clone_size: .; j_call: TRBJ2-2
cdr3_aa: CASSLGLRAENEKLFF; v_call: TRBV11-3; clone_size: .; j_call: TRBJ1-4
cdr3_aa: CASSLVGASGRSYEQYF; v_call: TRBV11-2; clone_size: .; j_call: TRBJ2-7
cdr3_aa: CASSRGRGKDYEQYF; v_call: TRBV10-1; clone_size: .; j_call: TRBJ2-7
cdr3_aa: CASSRGDGSYEQYF; v_call: TRBV5-1; clone_size: .; j_call: TRBJ2-7
cdr3_aa: CASSLQGYSAEAFF; v_call: TRBV7-8; clone_size: .; j_call: TRBJ1-1
cdr3_aa: CASSPLTGGGEKLFF; v_call: TRBV11-2; clone_size: .; j_call: TRBJ1-4
cdr3_aa: CATSKTGQRQPQHF; v_call: TRBV24-1; clone_size: .; j_call: TRBJ1-5
cdr3_aa: CASLRDPSNEKLFF; v_call: TRBV2; clone_size: many; j_call: TRBJ1-4
cdr3_aa: CASSFDGVSTDTQYF; v_call: TRBV5-5; clone_size: .; j_call: TRBJ2-3
cdr3_aa: CASSYRDRYINSPLHF; v_call: TRBV5-6; clone_size: .; j_call: TRBJ1-6
cdr3_aa: CAISDGQLTTNEKLFF; v_call: TRBV10-3; clone_size: .; j_call: TRBJ1-4
cdr3_aa: CASSMGGLSSYEQYF; v_call: TRBV19; clone_size: .; j_call: TRBJ2-7
cdr3_aa: CASSPSGGASDTQYF; v_call: TRBV6-4; clone_size: .; j_call: TRBJ2-3
cdr3_aa: CSLTPTSGGLEQFF; v_call: TRBV29-1; clone_size: .; j_call: TRBJ2-1
cdr3_aa: CASSLAGGHHEQYF; v_call: TRBV27; clone_size: .; j_call: TRBJ2-7